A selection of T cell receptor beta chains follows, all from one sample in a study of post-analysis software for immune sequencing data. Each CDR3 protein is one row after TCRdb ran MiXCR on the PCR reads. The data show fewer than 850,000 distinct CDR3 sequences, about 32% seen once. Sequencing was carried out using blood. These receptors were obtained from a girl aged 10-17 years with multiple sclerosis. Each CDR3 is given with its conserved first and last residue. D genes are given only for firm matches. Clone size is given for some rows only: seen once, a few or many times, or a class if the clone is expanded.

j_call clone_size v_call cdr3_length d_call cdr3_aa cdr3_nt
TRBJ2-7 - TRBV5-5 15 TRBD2 CASSATSGRGIEQYF TGTGCCAGCAGCGCCACTAGCGGGAGAGGGATCGAGCAGTACTTC
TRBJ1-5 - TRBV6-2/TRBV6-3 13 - CASSQLLHQPQHF TGTGCCAGCAGCCAGCTTCTCCATCAGCCCCAGCATTTT
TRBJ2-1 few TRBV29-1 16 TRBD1 CSVAGIGDRAYNEQFF TGCAGCGTTGCAGGGATAGGGGACAGGGCTTACAATGAGCAGTTCTTC
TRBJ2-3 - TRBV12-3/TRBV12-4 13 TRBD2 CATARENADAQYF TGTGCCACCGCGCGGGAGAACGCAGATGCGCAGTATTTT
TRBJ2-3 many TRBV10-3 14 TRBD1 CAISTGDSADTQYF TGTGCCATCTCGACAGGGGATTCGGCAGATACGCAGTATTTT
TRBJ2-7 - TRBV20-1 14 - CSARGRDTFYEQYF TGCAGTGCTAGAGGTCGGGATACCTTCTACGAGCAGTACTTC
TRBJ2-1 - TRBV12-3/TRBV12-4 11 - CASSKAWEQFF TGTGCCAGCAGCAAGGCTTGGGAGCAGTTCTTC
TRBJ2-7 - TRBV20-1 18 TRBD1 CSASRPGQIASSPYEQYF TGCAGTGCTTCCCGGCCGGGACAGATCGCCTCATCCCCCTACGAGCAGTACTTC
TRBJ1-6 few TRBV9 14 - CASSVAPENSPLHF TGTGCCAGCAGCGTAGCCCCTGAGAATTCACCCCTCCACTTT
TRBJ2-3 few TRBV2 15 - CASSGTRGMTDTQYF TGTGCCAGCAGTGGGACTAGGGGGATGACAGATACGCAGTATTTT
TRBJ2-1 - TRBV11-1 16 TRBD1 CASSLVGGQGGNGQFF TGTGCCAGCAGCTTAGTCGGTGGACAGGGTGGAAATGGGCAGTTCTTC
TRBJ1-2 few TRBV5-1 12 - CASSVNWSGYTF TGCGCCAGCAGTGTGAACTGGTCTGGCTACACCTTC
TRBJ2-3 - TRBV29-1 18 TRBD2 CSVEGQRGDQIRTDTQYF TGCAGCGTTGAAGGACAGCGGGGGGACCAGATACGCACAGATACGCAGTATTTT
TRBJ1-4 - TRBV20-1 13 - CSVPRPGAEKLFF TGCAGTGTTCCCAGGCCCGGGGCCGAAAAACTGTTTTTT
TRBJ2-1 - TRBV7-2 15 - CASSPEGLYLRVQFF TGTGCCAGCAGCCCCGAGGGCCTGTACCTACGAGTGCAGTTCTTC
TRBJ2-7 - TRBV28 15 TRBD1 CASSLSGQPRGEQYF TGTGCCAGCAGTTTATCGGGACAGCCCCGGGGCGAGCAGTACTTC
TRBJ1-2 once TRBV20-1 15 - CSARVRDGSNYGYTF TGCAGTGCTAGAGTCAGGGACGGATCGAACTATGGCTACACCTTC
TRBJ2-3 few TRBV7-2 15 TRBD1 CASSLRDRPTDTQYF TGTGCCAGCAGCTTAAGGGACAGGCCCACAGATACGCAGTATTTT
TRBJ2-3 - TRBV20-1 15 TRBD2 CSAGTGLALPDTQYF TGCAGTGCTGGAACAGGACTAGCGCTCCCCGATACGCAGTATTTT
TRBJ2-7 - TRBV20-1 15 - CSARERATLSYEQYF TGCAGTGCTAGAGAAAGGGCCACCCTCTCCTACGAGCAGTACTTC
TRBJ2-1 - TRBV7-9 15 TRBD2 CASSVGLAGAGEQFF TGTGCCAGCAGCGTCGGACTAGCGGGAGCAGGTGAGCAGTTCTTC
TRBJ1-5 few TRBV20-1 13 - CSARLGRYQPQHF TGCAGTGCTAGGTTGGGGAGGTATCAGCCCCAGCATTTT
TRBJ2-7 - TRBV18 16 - CASSTSRGQGPCEQYF TGTGCCAGCTCAACCTCTCGGGGCCAGGGACCCTGCGAGCAGTACTTC
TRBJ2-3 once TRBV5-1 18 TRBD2 CASSLVLGSGGITDTQYF TGCGCCAGCAGCTTGGTCCTCGGTAGCGGGGGAATCACAGATACGCAGTATTTT
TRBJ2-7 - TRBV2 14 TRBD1 CASKPGQGFYEQYF TGTGCCAGCAAACCGGGACAGGGGTTTTACGAGCAGTACTTC
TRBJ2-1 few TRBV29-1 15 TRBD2 CSVDGTSGPYNEQFF TGCAGCGTTGACGGGACTAGCGGACCGTACAATGAGCAGTTCTTC
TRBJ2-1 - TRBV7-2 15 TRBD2 CASSTDSGSGNEQFF TGTGCCAGCAGCACCGATAGCGGGTCGGGGAATGAGCAGTTCTTC
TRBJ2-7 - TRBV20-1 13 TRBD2 CSLSGTRAYEQYF TGCAGTCTATCCGGGACTAGGGCCTACGAGCAGTACTTC
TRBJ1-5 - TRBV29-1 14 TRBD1 CSVGVTGDNQPQHF TGCAGCGTTGGAGTGACAGGGGATAATCAGCCCCAGCATTTT
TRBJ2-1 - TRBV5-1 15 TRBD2 CASSAGTRGINEQFF TGCGCCAGCAGCGCGGGGACTAGAGGTATTAATGAGCAGTTCTTC
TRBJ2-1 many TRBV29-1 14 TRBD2 CSVEITSAYNEQFF TGCAGCGTTGAGATTACTAGCGCGTACAATGAGCAGTTCTTC
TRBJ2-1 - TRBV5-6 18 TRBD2 CASSLAGVVSGSYNEQFF TGTGCCAGCAGTTTAGCGGGAGTTGTTTCGGGCTCCTACAATGAGCAGTTCTTC
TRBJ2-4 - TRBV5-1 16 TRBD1 CASSKNRGVSKNIQYF TGCGCCAGCAGCAAAAACAGGGGAGTGTCCAAAAACATTCAGTACTTC
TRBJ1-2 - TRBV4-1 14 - CASSHRGGRYGYTF TGCGCCAGCAGCCATCGGGGGGGAAGGTATGGCTACACCTTC
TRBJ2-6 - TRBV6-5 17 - CASSYSGARSGANVLTF TGTGCCAGCAGTTACTCGGGGGCACGCTCTGGGGCCAACGTCCTGACTTTC
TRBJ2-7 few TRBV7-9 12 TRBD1 CASTGTGVEQYF TGTGCCAGCACCGGGACAGGGGTCGAGCAGTACTTC
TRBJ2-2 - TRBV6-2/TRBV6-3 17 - CASSYLVGGKNTGELFF TGTGCCAGCAGTTACTTGGTGGGCGGTAAGAACACCGGGGAGCTGTTTTTT
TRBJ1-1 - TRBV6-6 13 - CASRDTEHTEAFF TGTGCCAGCAGGGACACAGAGCACACTGAAGCTTTCTTT
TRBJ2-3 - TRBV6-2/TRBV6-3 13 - CASSPLPEDTQYF TGTGCCAGCAGCCCCCTCCCTGAGGATACGCAGTATTTT
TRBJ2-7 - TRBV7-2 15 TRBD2 CASSLLAGVGNERYF TGTGCCAGCAGCTTACTAGCGGGAGTTGGCAACGAGCGGTACTTC
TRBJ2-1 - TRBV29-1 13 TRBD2 CSVRRSGSDEQFF TGCAGCGTTCGCCGAAGCGGGAGTGATGAGCAGTTCTTC
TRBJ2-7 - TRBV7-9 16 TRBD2 CASSLGGIPSSYEQYF TGTGCCAGCAGCTTGGGAGGGATCCCCTCCTCCTACGAGCAGTACTTC
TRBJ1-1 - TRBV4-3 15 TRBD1 CASNQGQGRNTEAFF TGCGCCAGCAACCAAGGACAGGGGAGGAACACTGAAGCTTTCTTT
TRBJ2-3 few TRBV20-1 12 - CSARIQQPEQYF TGCAGTGCTAGGATACAGCAGCCGGAGCAGTATTTT
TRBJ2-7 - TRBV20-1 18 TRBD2 CSARDDLAGGPYSYEQYF TGCAGTGCTAGAGATGACCTAGCGGGAGGTCCGTACTCCTACGAGCAGTACTTC
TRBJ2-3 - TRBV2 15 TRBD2 CASPGRVFSTDTQYF TGTGCCAGCCCGGGGAGGGTGTTCAGCACAGATACGCAGTATTTT
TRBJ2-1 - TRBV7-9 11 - CASSMGREQFF TGTGCCAGCAGCATGGGGCGTGAGCAGTTCTTC
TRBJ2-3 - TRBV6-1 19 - CASSESTLSRLSSTDTQYF TGTGCCAGCAGTGAATCTACACTATCCCGACTTTCTAGCACAGATACGCAGTATTTT
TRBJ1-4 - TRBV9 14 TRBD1 CASSGTGPNEKLFF TGTGCCAGCAGTGGGACAGGGCCTAATGAAAAACTGTTTTTT
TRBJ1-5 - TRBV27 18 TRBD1 CASSFLRDRGDSNQPQHF TGTGCCAGCAGTTTTCTTAGGGACAGGGGGGATAGCAATCAGCCCCAGCATTTT
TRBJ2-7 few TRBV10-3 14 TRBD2 CAIGQREGGYEQYF TGTGCCATCGGCCAGCGGGAGGGGGGCTACGAGCAGTACTTC
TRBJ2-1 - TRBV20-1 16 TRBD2 CSARVPLAVFGNEQFF TGCAGTGCCCGAGTCCCTCTAGCGGTCTTCGGGAATGAGCAGTTCTTC
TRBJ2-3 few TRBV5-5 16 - CASSRQDPLSTDTQYF TGTGCCAGCAGCCGACAGGACCCCCTTAGCACAGATACGCAGTATTTT